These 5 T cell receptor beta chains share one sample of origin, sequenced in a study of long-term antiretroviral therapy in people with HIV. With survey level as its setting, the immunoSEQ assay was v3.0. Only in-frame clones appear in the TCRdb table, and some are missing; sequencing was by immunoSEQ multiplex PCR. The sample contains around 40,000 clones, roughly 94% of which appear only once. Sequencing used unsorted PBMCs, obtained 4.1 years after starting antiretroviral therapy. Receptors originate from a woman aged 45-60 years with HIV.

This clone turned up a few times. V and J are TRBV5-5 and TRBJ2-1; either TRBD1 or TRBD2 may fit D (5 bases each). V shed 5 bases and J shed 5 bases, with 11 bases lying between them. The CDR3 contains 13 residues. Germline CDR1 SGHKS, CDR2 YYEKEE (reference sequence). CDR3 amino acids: CASSRGPDNEQFF. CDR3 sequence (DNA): TGTGCCAGCAGTCGGGGCCCGGACAATGAGCAGTTCTTC.

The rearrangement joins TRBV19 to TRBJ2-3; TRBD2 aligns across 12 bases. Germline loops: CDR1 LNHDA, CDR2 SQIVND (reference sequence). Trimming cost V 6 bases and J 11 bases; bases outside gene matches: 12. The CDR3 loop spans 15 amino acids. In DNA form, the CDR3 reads TGTGCCAGTAGGAGCTCTAGCGGGGGGGCCGCAGGGCAGTATTTT. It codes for CASRSSSGGAAGQYF.

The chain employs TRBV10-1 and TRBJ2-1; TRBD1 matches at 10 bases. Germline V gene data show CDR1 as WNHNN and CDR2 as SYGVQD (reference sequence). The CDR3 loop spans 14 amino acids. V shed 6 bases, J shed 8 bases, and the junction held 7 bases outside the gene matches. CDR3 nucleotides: TGCGCCAGCAGCCGGGACAGGGGCGAAGATGAGCAGTTCTTC. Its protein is CASSRDRGEDEQFF.

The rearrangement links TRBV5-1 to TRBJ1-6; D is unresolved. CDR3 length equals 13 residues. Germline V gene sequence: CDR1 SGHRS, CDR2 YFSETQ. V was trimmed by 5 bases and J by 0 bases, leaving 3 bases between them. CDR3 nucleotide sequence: TGCGCCAGCAGGGGCTCCTATAATTCACCCCTCCACTTT. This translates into CASRGSYNSPLHF.

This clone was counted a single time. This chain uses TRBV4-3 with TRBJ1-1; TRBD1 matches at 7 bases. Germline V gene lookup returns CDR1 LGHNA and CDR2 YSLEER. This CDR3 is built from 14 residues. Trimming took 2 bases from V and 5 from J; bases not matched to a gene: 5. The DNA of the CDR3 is TGCGCCAGCAGCCAAATTTTACAGGGGACTGAAGCTTTCTTT. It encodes CASSQILQGTEAFF.